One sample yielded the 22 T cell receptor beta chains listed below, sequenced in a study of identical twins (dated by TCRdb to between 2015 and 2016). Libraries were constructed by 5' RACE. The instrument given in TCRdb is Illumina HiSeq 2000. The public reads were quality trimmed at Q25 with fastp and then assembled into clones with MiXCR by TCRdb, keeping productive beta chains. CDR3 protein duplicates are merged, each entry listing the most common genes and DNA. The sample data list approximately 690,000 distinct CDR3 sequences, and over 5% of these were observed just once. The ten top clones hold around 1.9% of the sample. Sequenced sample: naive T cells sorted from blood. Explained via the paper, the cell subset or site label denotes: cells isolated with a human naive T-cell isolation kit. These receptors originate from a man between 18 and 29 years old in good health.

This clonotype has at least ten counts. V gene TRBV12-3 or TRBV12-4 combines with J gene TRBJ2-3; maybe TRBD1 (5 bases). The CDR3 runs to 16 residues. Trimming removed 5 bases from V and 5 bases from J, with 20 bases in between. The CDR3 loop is CASSPPRSLGLDTQYF. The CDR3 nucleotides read TGTGCCAGCAGTCCCCCAAGAAGCCTGGGGCTAGATACGCAGTATTTT.

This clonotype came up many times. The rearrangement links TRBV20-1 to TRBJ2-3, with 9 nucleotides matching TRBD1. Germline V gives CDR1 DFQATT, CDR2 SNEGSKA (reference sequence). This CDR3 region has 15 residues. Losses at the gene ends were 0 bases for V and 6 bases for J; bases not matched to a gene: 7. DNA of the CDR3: TGCAGTGCTAGAGATCGGGACAGGGTCAGGGATACGCAGTATTTT. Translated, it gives CSARDRDRVRDTQYF.

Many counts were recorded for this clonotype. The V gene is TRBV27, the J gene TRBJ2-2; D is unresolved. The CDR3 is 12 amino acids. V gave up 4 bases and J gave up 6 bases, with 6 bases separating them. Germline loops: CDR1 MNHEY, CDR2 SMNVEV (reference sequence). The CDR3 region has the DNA TGTGCCAGCAGTTCCTTTCCCGGGGAGCTGTTTTTT. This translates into CASSSFPGELFF.

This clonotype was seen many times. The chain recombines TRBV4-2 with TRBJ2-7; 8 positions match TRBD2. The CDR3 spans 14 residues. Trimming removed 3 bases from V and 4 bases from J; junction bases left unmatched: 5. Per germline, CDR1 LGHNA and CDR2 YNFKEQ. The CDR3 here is CASSQVAGIYEQYF. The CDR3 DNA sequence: TGTGCCAGCAGCCAGGTAGCGGGAATTTACGAGCAGTACTTC.

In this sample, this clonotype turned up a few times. The CDR3 sequence: CASSPRGLYNEQFF. The DNA for the CDR3 is TGTGCCAGCAGTCCCCGTGGGCTCTACAATGAGCAGTTCTTC. This chain links TRBV2 with TRBJ2-1; D uncertain. Between the trimmed V and J ends, which lost 5 bases and 3 bases, there was a span of 11 bases. The CDR3 is 14 residues long. Per germline, CDR1 SNHLY and CDR2 FYNNEI. Based on the CDR3 plus reference TRBV2 and TRBJ2-1, the full variable domain is EPEVTQTPSHQVTQMGQEVILRCVPISNHLYFYWYRQILGQKVEFLVSFYNNEISEKSEIFDDQFSVERPDGSNFTLKIRSTKLEDSAMYFCASSPRGLYNEQFFGPGTRLTVL.

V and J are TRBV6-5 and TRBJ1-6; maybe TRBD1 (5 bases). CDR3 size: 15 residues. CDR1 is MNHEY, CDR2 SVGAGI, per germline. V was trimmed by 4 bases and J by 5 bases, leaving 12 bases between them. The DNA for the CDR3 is TGTGCCAGCAGTTCTATACAGGCACATAATTCACCCCTCCACTTT. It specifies CASSSIQAHNSPLHF.

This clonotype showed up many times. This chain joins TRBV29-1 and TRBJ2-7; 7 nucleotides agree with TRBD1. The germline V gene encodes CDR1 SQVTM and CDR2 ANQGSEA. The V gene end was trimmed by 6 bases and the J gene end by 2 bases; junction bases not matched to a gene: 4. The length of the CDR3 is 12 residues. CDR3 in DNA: TGCAGCGTGGTTGACAGGGCCTACGAGCAGTACTTC. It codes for CSVVDRAYEQYF.

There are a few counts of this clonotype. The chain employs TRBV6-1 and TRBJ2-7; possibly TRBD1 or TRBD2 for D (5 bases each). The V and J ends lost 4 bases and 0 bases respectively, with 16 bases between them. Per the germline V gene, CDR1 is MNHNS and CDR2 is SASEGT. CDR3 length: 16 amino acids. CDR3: CASSADGAQLSYEQYV. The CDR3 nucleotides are TGTGCCAGCAGTGCGGACGGGGCACAGCTCTCCTACGAGCAGTACGTC.

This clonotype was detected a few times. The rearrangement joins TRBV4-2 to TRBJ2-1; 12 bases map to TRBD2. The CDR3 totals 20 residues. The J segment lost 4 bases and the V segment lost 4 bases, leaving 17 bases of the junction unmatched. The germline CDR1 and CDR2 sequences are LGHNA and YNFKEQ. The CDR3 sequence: CASSPGAASGRARPYNEQFF. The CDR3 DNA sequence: TGTGCCAGCAGCCCAGGGGCCGCTAGCGGGAGGGCCCGACCTTACAATGAGCAGTTCTTC.

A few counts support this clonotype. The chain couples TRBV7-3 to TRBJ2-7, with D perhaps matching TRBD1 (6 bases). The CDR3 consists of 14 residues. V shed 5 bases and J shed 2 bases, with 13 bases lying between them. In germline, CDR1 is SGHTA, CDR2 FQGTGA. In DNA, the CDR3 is TGTGCCAGCAGCCCAGGAGAGGGGGCCTACGAGCAGTACTTC. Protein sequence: CASSPGEGAYEQYF.

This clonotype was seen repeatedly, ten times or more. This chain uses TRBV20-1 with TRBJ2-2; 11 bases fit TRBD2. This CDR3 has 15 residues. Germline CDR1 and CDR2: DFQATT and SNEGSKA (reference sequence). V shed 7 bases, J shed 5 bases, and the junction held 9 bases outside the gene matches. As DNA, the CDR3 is TGCAGTGTTACGCTACTAGCGGGAGTAACCGGGGAGCTGTTTTTT. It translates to CSVTLLAGVTGELFF.

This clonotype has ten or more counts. The chain's CDR3 is CASSLAMKPQHF. CDR3 DNA: TGTGCCAGCAGTTTAGCGATGAAGCCCCAGCATTTT. The J gene is TRBJ1-5, the V gene TRBV12-3 or TRBV12-4; D gene unclear. V was shortened by 0 bases and J by 8 bases, with 5 bases between the two germline ends. The CDR3 is made up of 12 amino acids.

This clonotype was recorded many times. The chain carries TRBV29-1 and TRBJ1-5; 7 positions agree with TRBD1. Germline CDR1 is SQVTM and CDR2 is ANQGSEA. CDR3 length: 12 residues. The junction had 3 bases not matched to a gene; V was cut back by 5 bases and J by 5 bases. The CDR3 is CSVRTGDQPQHF. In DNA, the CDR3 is TGCAGCGTTCGGACAGGAGATCAGCCCCAGCATTTT. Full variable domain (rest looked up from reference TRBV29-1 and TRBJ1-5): SAVISQKPSRDICQRGTSLTIQCQVDSQVTMMFWYRQQPGQSLTLIATANQGSEATYESGFVIDKFPISRPNLTFSTLTVSNMSPEDSSIYLCSVRTGDQPQHFGDGTRLSIL.

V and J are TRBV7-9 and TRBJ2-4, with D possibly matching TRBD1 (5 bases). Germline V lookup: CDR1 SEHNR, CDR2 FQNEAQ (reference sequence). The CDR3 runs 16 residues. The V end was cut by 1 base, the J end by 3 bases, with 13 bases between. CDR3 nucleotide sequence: TGTGCCAGCAGCTTAGGGGCTCAGGGCCGCAAAAACATTCAGTACTTC. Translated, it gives CASSLGAQGRKNIQYF.

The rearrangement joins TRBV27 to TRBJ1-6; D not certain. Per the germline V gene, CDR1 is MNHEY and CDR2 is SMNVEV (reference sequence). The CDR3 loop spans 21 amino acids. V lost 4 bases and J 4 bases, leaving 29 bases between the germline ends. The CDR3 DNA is TGTGCCAGCAGTTGGGATGATCTCCAAATAACATGCCAGATTTATAATTCACCCCTCCACTTT. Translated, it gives CASSWDDLQITCQIYNSPLHF.

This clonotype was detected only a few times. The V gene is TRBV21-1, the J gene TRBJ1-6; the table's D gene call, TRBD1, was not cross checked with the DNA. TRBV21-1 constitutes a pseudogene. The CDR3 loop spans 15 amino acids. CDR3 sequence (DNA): TGTGCCAAGACCCGACGGGGGCATTGGCGTCCACCCCTCCACTTT. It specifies CAKTRRGHWRPPLHF.

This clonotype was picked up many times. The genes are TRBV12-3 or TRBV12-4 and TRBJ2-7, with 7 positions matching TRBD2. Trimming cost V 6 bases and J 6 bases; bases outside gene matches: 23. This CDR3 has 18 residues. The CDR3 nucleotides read TGTGCCAGCAGCCCAGCCCCGATCTCGACTAGCAGCTATAGCGAGCAGTACTTC. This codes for CASSPAPISTSSYSEQYF.

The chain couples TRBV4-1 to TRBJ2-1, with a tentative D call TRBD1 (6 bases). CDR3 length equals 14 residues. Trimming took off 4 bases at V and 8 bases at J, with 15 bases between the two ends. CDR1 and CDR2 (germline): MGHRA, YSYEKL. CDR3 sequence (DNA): TGCGCCAGCAGCCTCCTCGGGACAATCGATGAGCAGTTCTTC. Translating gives CASSLLGTIDEQFF.

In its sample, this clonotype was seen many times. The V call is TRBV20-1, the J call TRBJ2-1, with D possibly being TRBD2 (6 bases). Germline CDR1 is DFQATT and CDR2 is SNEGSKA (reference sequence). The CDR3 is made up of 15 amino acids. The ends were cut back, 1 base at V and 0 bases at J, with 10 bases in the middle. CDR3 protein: CSARGGASSYNEQFF. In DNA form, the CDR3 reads TGCAGTGCTAGAGGCGGGGCCAGCTCCTACAATGAGCAGTTCTTC.

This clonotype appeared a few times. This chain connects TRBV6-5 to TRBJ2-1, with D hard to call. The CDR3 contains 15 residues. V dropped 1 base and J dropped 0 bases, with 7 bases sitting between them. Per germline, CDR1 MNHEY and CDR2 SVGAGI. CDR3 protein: CASSYFLSSYNEQFF. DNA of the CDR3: TGTGCCAGCAGTTACTTCCTGAGCTCCTACAATGAGCAGTTCTTC.

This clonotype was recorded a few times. CDR3 bases: TGTGCCAGCAGTCACCCGGGGGGCGAGCAGTACGTC. Translating it yields CASSHPGGEQYV. The chain links TRBV12-3 or TRBV12-4 to TRBJ2-7; 7 nucleotides line up with TRBD2. The CDR3 runs to 12 residues. The V segment lost 5 bases and the J segment 6 bases; nucleotides outside the gene matches: 4.

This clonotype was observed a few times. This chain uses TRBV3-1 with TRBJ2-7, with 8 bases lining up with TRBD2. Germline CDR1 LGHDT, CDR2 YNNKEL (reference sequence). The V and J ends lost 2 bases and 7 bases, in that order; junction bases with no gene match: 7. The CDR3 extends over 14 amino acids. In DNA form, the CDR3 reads TGTGCCAGCAGCCAACAAATAATAGCGGGAGAGCAGTACTTC. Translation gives CASSQQIIAGEQYF.